Shown below are 4 T cell receptor beta chains from a single sample sequenced in a study of CD8+ T cells in alopecia areata. RNA was isolated and reverse transcribed to cDNA, the sequencing template. The table came from immunoSEQ multiplex PCR; TCRdb's copy has only in-frame clones and leaves some out. The table has around 180,000 clones, just under 65% seen once. Sample treatment: oral pan-JAK inhibitor, 5-10 mg twice daily. Sequenced here: CD4+ T cells sorted from blood, sampled around week 47, from a patient treated with tofacitinib. The receptors derive from a human donor with alopecia areata.

The J gene is TRBJ1-6, the V gene TRBV30; tentative D call: TRBD1 (5 bases). The CDR3 contains 11 residues. The germline CDR1 and CDR2 sequences are GTSNPN and SVGIG (reference sequence). Trimming left V 3 bases short and J 10 bases short, with 7 bases between. In DNA, the CDR3 is TGTGCCTGGAGGGGGGAATCACCCCTCCACTTT. This sequence encodes CAWRGESPLHF. The variable domain in full, with the rest retrieved from reference TRBV30 and TRBJ1-6, is SQTIHQWPATLVQPVGSPLSLECTVEGTSNPNLYWYRQAAGRGLQLLFYSVGIGQISSEVPQNLSASRPQDRQFILSSKKLLLSDSGFYLCAWRGESPLHFGNGTRLTVT.

This clone was seen only a few times. The chain links TRBV7-2 to TRBJ2-1, with D possibly TRBD2 on 7 matching bases. This CDR3 contains 16 residues. V lost 7 bases, J lost 4 bases, and 20 bases lay in between. Germline CDR1 SGHTA, CDR2 FQGNSA. The CDR3 DNA is TGTGCCAGCAAGACCCCCAGGAGGGGGGGTTACAATGAGCAGTTCTTC. It is translated as CASKTPRRGGYNEQFF.

This clone has just a few counts. This chain uses TRBV5-4 with TRBJ2-1, with D possibly called TRBD1 or TRBD2 (6 bases each). The CDR3 is 12 residues long. Germline V lookup: CDR1 SGHNT, CDR2 YYREEE (reference sequence). V lost 8 bases to trimming and J lost 10 bases, with 16 bases between them. The CDR3 DNA is TGTGCCAGTTACGGGGGCGAAGGGGAGCAGTTCTTC. Amino acids: CASYGGEGEQFF.

V and J are TRBV4-1 and TRBJ1-4; D gene unclear. This CDR3 has 13 amino acids. V shed 1 base and J shed 6 bases, with 6 bases lying between them. Germline loops: CDR1 MGHRA, CDR2 YSYEKL. CDR3 sequence reads: CASSQGLHEKLFF. In DNA form, the CDR3 reads TGCGCCAGCAGCCAAGGATTGCATGAAAAACTGTTTTTT.